The clone carrying this TCR beta chain was detected only once. Its target is unknown. Produced via immunoSEQ multiplex PCR; TCRdb's table is partial and in-frame only. The sample lists around 300,000 clones, over 75% seen once, with over 0.9% in the top ten. V was cut by 4 bases and J by 3 bases, with 10 bases left in between. Germline V lookup: CDR1 SGHTA, CDR2 FQGNSA. CDR3 length: 14 amino acids. This specimen belongs to a study of cytomegalovirus exposure and HLA in healthy donors. Study conclusions and caveats: Through in vitro validation, a few CMV-associated chains were shown to be specific for CMV antigens. A list of 150 to 200 TCR beta chains associated with cytomegalovirus was given.

The V call is TRBV7-2, the J call TRBJ1-5, with a possible D match to TRBD1 (5 bases). The sequenced sample was PBMCs. The clonotype was recovered from a man aged 30 to 45 in good health and CMV-seronegative. DNA of the CDR3: TGTGCCAGCAGCTCAGGGCGGAACAATCAGCCCCAGCATTTT. It yields the protein CASSSGRNNQPQHF.